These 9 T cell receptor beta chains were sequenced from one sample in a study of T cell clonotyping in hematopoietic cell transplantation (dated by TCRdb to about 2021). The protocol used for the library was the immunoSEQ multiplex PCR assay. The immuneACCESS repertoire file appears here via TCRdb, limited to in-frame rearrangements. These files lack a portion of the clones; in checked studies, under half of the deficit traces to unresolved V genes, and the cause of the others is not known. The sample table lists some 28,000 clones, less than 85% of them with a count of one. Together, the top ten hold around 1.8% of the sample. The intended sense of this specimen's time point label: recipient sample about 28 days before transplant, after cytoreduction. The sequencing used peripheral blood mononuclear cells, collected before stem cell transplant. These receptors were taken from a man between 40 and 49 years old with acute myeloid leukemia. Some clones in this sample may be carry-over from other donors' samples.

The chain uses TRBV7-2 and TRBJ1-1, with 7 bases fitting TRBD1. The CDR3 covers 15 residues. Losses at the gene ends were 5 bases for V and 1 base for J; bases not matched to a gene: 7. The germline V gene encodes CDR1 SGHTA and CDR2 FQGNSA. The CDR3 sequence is CASSPGQPGNTEAFF. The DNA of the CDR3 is TGTGCCAGCAGCCCGGGACAGCCTGGGAACACTGAAGCTTTCTTT.

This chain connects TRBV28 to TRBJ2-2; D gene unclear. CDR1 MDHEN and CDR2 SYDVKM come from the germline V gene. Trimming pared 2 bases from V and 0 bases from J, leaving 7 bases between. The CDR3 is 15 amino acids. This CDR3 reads CASSLGQTNTGELFF. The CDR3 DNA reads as TGTGCCAGCAGTTTAGGCCAGACGAACACCGGGGAGCTGTTTTTT. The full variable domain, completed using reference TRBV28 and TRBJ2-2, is DVKVTQSSRYLVKRTGEKVFLECVQDMDHENMFWYRQDPGLGLRLIYFSYDVKMKEKGDIPEGYSVSREKKERFSLILESASTNQTSMYLCASSLGQTNTGELFFGEGSRLTVL.

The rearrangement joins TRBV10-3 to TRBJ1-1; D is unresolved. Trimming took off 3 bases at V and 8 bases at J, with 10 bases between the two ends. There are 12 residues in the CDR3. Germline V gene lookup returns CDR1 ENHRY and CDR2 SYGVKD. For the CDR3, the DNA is TGTGCCATCAGTGAACCCGGTTCGGAAGCTTTCTTT. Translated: CAISEPGSEAFF.

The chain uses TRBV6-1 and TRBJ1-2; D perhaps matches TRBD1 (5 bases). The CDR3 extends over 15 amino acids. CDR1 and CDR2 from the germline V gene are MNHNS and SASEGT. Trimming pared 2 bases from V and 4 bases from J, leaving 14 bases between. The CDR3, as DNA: TGTGCCAGCAGTGAATATGCAGGGTTTGGCTATGGCTACACCTTC. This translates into CASSEYAGFGYGYTF.

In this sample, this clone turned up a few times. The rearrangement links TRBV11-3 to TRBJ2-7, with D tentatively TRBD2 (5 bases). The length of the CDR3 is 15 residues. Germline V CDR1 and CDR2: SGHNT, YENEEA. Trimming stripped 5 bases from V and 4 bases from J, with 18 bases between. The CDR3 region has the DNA TGTGCCAGCAGCCTAGCTGGTACCCAAACATACGAGCAGTACTTC. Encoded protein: CASSLAGTQTYEQYF.

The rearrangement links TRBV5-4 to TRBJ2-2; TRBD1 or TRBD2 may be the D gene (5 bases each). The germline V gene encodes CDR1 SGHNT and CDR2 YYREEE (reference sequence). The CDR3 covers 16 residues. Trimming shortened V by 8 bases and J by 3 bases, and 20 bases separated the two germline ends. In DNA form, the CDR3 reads TGTGCCAGTAGCCCCCAACTCACGGGACACACCGGGGAGCTGTTTTTT. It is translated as CASSPQLTGHTGELFF. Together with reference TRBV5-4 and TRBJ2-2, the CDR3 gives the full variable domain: ETGVTQSPTHLIKTRGQQVTLRCSSQSGHNTVSWYQQALGQGPQFIFQYYREEENGRGNFPPRFSGLQFPNYSSELNVNALELDDSALYLCASSPQLTGHTGELFFGEGSRLTVL.

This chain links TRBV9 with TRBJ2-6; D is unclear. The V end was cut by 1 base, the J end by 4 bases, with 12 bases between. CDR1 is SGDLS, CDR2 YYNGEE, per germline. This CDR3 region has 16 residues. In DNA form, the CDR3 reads TGTGCCAGCAGCGTATATACCGGGTCCGGGGCCAACGTCCTGACTTTC. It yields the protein CASSVYTGSGANVLTF.

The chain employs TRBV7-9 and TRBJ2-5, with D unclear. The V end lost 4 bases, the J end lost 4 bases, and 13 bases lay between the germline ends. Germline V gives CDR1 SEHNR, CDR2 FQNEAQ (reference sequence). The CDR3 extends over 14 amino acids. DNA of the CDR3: TGTGCCAGCAGCTCCGGATCCAAAACAGAGACCCAGTACTTC. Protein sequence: CASSSGSKTETQYF.

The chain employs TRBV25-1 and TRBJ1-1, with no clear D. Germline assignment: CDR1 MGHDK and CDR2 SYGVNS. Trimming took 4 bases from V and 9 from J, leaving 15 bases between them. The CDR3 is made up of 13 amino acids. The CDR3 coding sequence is TGTGCCAGCAGTGTCAAAATCTCCACACAAGCTTTCTTT. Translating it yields CASSVKISTQAFF. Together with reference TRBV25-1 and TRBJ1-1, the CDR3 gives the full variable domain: EADIYQTPRYLVIGTGKKITLECSQTMGHDKMYWYQQDPGMELHLIHYSYGVNSTEKGDLSSESTVSRIRTEHFPLTLESARPSHTSQYLCASSVKISTQAFFGQGTRLTVV.